The rows below give T cell receptor beta chains drawn from one sample of a study of T cells after yellow fever vaccination. From the 5' RACE reads, TCRdb called clonotypes with MiXCR, one entry per CDR3 protein. This sample has 300,000 to 350,000 distinct CDR3 sequences, with approximately 4% found just once. The material sequenced was PBMCs, taken 5 days after the yellow fever booster vaccination. These receptors came from a young man who received the YFV17D yellow fever vaccine. Both conserved end residues are part of each CDR3. D genes are given only for firm matches. Size tells how often a clone was seen (once, few, many) or the class of an expanded clone, and some rows leave it out.

DNA: TGTGCCAGCAGCCAAGAGTTTTGGACGCAGGCTTTGAACACCGGGGAGCTGTTTTTT; CDR3: CASSQEFWTQALNTGELFF; J: TRBJ2-2; size: few; D: NA; V: TRBV4-2
DNA: TGTGCCAGCAGCCACAGGACAGGGGTTGAACTAAGGACTGAAGCTTTCTTT; CDR3: CASSHRTGVELRTEAFF; J: TRBJ1-1; size: many; D: TRBD1; V: TRBV14
DNA: TGTGCCAGCAGCGTAGATGGGGGAGGTAGCAATCAGCCCCAGCATTTT; CDR3: CASSVDGGGSNQPQHF; J: TRBJ1-5; size: NA; D: NA; V: TRBV9
DNA: TGCAGCCCTCAAAGGACCTCTGAAGCTTTCTTT; CDR3: CSPQRTSEAFF; J: TRBJ1-1; size: NA; D: NA; V: TRBV29-1
DNA: TGTGCCAGCAGCTTAGAAGGGGTCAGAGGGACCCAGTACTTC; CDR3: CASSLEGVRGTQYF; J: TRBJ2-5; size: few; D: NA; V: TRBV7-2
DNA: TGCGCCAGCAGCTTGTACGTGACCCGGGGCACTGAAGCTTTCTTT; CDR3: CASSLYVTRGTEAFF; J: TRBJ1-1; size: NA; D: NA; V: TRBV5-1
DNA: TGTGCCAGCAGTTATGCCGCGGGGGGTCCGCGAGAGACCCAGTACTTC; CDR3: CASSYAAGGPRETQYF; J: TRBJ2-5; size: many; D: TRBD2; V: TRBV6-6
DNA: TGTGCCAGTAGAAAACAGGGACTGGGCACTGAAGCTTTCTTT; CDR3: CASRKQGLGTEAFF; J: TRBJ1-1; size: few; D: NA; V: TRBV19
DNA: TGTGCCAGCAGCGCTTTTTTCCCGGGGGTGGTAGCGGGTACCACAGATACGCAGTATTTT; CDR3: CASSAFFPGVVAGTTDTQYF; J: TRBJ2-3; size: NA; D: TRBD2; V: TRBV7-2
DNA: TGTGCCAGTAGACCCAGCCCGGCCCGTAGGCATCAGCCCCAGCATTTT; CDR3: CASRPSPARRHQPQHF; J: TRBJ1-5; size: NA; D: NA; V: TRBV19
DNA: TGTGCCAGCAGCTTACGGGGATGGTCCGAGGGAGAGCAGTTCTTC; CDR3: CASSLRGWSEGEQFF; J: TRBJ2-1; size: few; D: NA; V: TRBV7-3
DNA: TGTGCCAGCAAGCGGCAGAGCACAGATACGCAGTATTTT; CDR3: CASKRQSTDTQYF; J: TRBJ2-3; size: NA; D: NA; V: TRBV28
DNA: TGCGCCAGCACCCCTGGGTTGCGGGGGAGCACAGATACGCAGTATTTT; CDR3: CASTPGLRGSTDTQYF; J: TRBJ2-3; size: few; D: TRBD2; V: TRBV5-1
DNA: TGTGCCAGCAGTAGACAGCACTCCTACAATGAGCAGTTCTTC; CDR3: CASSRQHSYNEQFF; J: TRBJ2-1; size: few; D: NA; V: TRBV27
DNA: TGTGCCACCAGCACCGTCTCAGGGGGCGGGGAGACCCAGTACTTC; CDR3: CATSTVSGGGETQYF; J: TRBJ2-5; size: NA; D: TRBD1; V: TRBV15
DNA: TGTGCCAGCAGCTCCTTGACTAGCGGGGATAATGAGCAGTTCTTC; CDR3: CASSSLTSGDNEQFF; J: TRBJ2-1; size: many; D: TRBD2; V: TRBV11-2
DNA: TGCGCCAGCAGCAAACGGACAGACGAAGAGACCCAGTACTTC; CDR3: CASSKRTDEETQYF; J: TRBJ2-5; size: NA; D: NA; V: TRBV5-1
DNA: TGTGCCATCAGTGAGTCTCCTCGCAGGGACCCAGAGGATGAGCAGTTCTTC; CDR3: CAISESPRRDPEDEQFF; J: TRBJ2-1; size: NA; D: NA; V: TRBV10-3
DNA: TGCAGTGCTAGAGAAAAGATTCGGCCCAACACCGGGGAGCTGTTTTTT; CDR3: CSAREKIRPNTGELFF; J: TRBJ2-2; size: few; D: NA; V: TRBV20-1
DNA: TGTGCCAGCAGTTCCGGCACCGGCACCGGGGAGCTGTTTTTT; CDR3: CASSSGTGTGELFF; J: TRBJ2-2; size: many; D: NA; V: TRBV12-3/TRBV12-4
DNA: TGCAGTGCTAGGTGGCAGGGGAATGAGCAGTTCTTC; CDR3: CSARWQGNEQFF; J: TRBJ2-1; size: NA; D: NA; V: TRBV20-1
DNA: TGTGCCACCAGCAGAGATTCAGGGTTAGATGGGGCCAACGTCCTGACTTTC; CDR3: CATSRDSGLDGANVLTF; J: TRBJ2-6; size: NA; D: NA; V: TRBV15
DNA: TGTGCCAGCAGCAAGCTAAGGACGGGAACTAGCACAGATACGCAGTATTTT; CDR3: CASSKLRTGTSTDTQYF; J: TRBJ2-3; size: NA; D: NA; V: TRBV27
DNA: TGTGCCACCCGAGACACGTCTGGGGCCAACGTCCTGACTTTC; CDR3: CATRDTSGANVLTF; J: TRBJ2-6; size: few; D: NA; V: TRBV28
DNA: TGCAGTGCTAGTTGCCCGCGGGGGGATGGAACAGATACGCAGTATTTT; CDR3: CSASCPRGDGTDTQYF; J: TRBJ2-3; size: NA; D: TRBD2; V: TRBV20-1
DNA: TGCGCCAGCAGCGGGGTCTACACAGATACGCAGTATTTT; CDR3: CASSGVYTDTQYF; J: TRBJ2-3; size: many; D: NA; V: TRBV5-1
DNA: TGTGCCAGCAGCCAAGATGAAGCGGGGGAGGAGACCCAGTACTTC; CDR3: CASSQDEAGEETQYF; J: TRBJ2-5; size: many; D: TRBD2; V: TRBV4-2
DNA: TGCGCCAGCAGCCAAATCACCCACACCCCTAGCGGGGGAAACACCGGGGAGCTGTTTTTT; CDR3: CASSQITHTPSGGNTGELFF; J: TRBJ2-2; size: many; D: TRBD2; V: TRBV4-1
DNA: TGTGCCAGCAGTTCCGGGACAGGGGAGAATTCACCCCTCCACTTT; CDR3: CASSSGTGENSPLHF; J: TRBJ1-6; size: NA; D: TRBD1; V: TRBV6-2/TRBV6-3
DNA: TGTGCCAGCAGCGTAAGGCCGCGGTCACAAGACGGCTACACCTTC; CDR3: CASSVRPRSQDGYTF; J: TRBJ1-2; size: few; D: NA; V: TRBV9
DNA: TGTGCCAGCAGCAAACCGGGAGGAGAGACCCAGTACTTC; CDR3: CASSKPGGETQYF; J: TRBJ2-5; size: few; D: TRBD2; V: TRBV7-9
DNA: TGTGCATCCCGAGGGGGCAGCTCCTACAATGAGCAGTTCTTC; CDR3: CASRGGSSYNEQFF; J: TRBJ2-1; size: few; D: TRBD1; V: TRBV6-5
DNA: TGTGCCATCAGTGGAATTCGTACTAGCGGGGGGGAAGAGACCCAGTACTTC; CDR3: CAISGIRTSGGEETQYF; J: TRBJ2-5; size: few; D: TRBD2; V: TRBV10-3
DNA: TGTGCCAGCAGCCCCCGCGGGGGGGCCACTGAGCAGTTCTTC; CDR3: CASSPRGGATEQFF; J: TRBJ2-1; size: few; D: TRBD2; V: TRBV6-5
DNA: TGTGCCAGCAGCTTAAACGGCGGAAGTGGCTACACCTTC; CDR3: CASSLNGGSGYTF; J: TRBJ1-2; size: few; D: NA; V: TRBV7-8
DNA: TGCAGTGCTAGGAGGGGGCTAGCGGGGCTCAATGAGCAGTTCTTC; CDR3: CSARRGLAGLNEQFF; J: TRBJ2-1; size: few; D: TRBD2; V: TRBV20-1
DNA: TGTGCCACCAGCAGAGGCCCCCCTCCCGGGGAGCTGTTTTTT; CDR3: CATSRGPPPGELFF; J: TRBJ2-2; size: NA; D: NA; V: TRBV15
DNA: TGCAGCGCGGGTTCGGGCCAAGAGACCCAGTACTTC; CDR3: CSAGSGQETQYF; J: TRBJ2-5; size: few; D: NA; V: TRBV29-1
DNA: TGCAGTGCCAGAGAGTTAGCCAAAAACATTCAGTACTTC; CDR3: CSARELAKNIQYF; J: TRBJ2-4; size: many; D: NA; V: TRBV20-1
DNA: TGCAGTGCTAAACGGGAGACCCAGTACTTC; CDR3: CSAKRETQYF; J: TRBJ2-5; size: NA; D: NA; V: TRBV20-1
DNA: TGTGCCATCTCGGGACAGGGGAATGAGCAGTTCTTC; CDR3: CAISGQGNEQFF; J: TRBJ2-1; size: few; D: TRBD1; V: TRBV10-3
DNA: TGTGCCAGCAGCCCCTCCCCCGGCACCGGGGAGCTGTTTTTT; CDR3: CASSPSPGTGELFF; J: TRBJ2-2; size: few; D: NA; V: TRBV6-5
DNA: TGTGCCAGCAGTTTAAGACTAGCGGGGAATCCAGATACGCAGTATTTT; CDR3: CASSLRLAGNPDTQYF; J: TRBJ2-3; size: few; D: TRBD2; V: TRBV12-3/TRBV12-4
DNA: TGTGCCAGTCGACAGGGGGTACAGCCCCAGCATTTT; CDR3: CASRQGVQPQHF; J: TRBJ1-5; size: many; D: TRBD1; V: TRBV19
DNA: TGTGCCAGCAGCTTAGAATTGGTTTGGGCTCAAGAGACCCAGTACTTC; CDR3: CASSLELVWAQETQYF; J: TRBJ2-5; size: NA; D: NA; V: TRBV11-2
DNA: TGTGCCAGCAGGTGGCGGGGGAGTCAAGAGACCCAGTACTTC; CDR3: CASRWRGSQETQYF; J: TRBJ2-5; size: NA; D: TRBD2; V: TRBV7-2
DNA: TGTGCCAGCAGTCTCACTAGCGCAGATACGCAGTATTTT; CDR3: CASSLTSADTQYF; J: TRBJ2-3; size: many; D: TRBD2; V: TRBV27
DNA: TGTGCCAGCAGCCGCTCTAGGGCCTTTAATGAAAAACTGTTTTTT; CDR3: CASSRSRAFNEKLFF; J: TRBJ1-4; size: NA; D: NA; V: TRBV5-5
DNA: TGTGCCAGCAGCTCAGGACAGAGCGACTATGGCTACACCTTC; CDR3: CASSSGQSDYGYTF; J: TRBJ1-2; size: few; D: NA; V: TRBV7-2
DNA: TGTGCCAGCACCCGCCTTTTCCTGGGAGGGCGGAACACTGAAGCTTTCTTT; CDR3: CASTRLFLGGRNTEAFF; J: TRBJ1-1; size: few; D: NA; V: TRBV6-6
DNA: TGCAGTGCTAGAGTTGGTAGTGGGGGCAACACCGGGGAGCTGTTTTTT; CDR3: CSARVGSGGNTGELFF; J: TRBJ2-2; size: many; D: NA; V: TRBV20-1